This T cell receptor beta chain appears in the sequencing data of a study of CD8 T cells in ankylosing spondylitis. Study-wide findings and caveats: Ankylosing spondylitis blood seemed to carry a telltale TCR beta motif made of several highly homologous variants. Researchers reportedly found disease-linked clones significantly enriched in matched ankylosing spondylitis synovial fluid.

The CDR3 covers 17 residues. V was trimmed by 1 base and J by 4 bases, leaving 20 bases between them. Germline assignment: CDR1 DFQATT and CDR2 SNEGSKA (reference sequence). This clonotype was found many times. What it binds is unknown. Scientists made TCR beta libraries using quantitative 5'-RACE with molecular barcodes. One entry per CDR3 protein results from TCRdb running MiXCR on the 5' RACE reads. Of under 850,000 distinct CDR3 sequences in the sample, around 17% were seen once. The sequenced material came from blood, either unsorted or a sorted T cell fraction (not recorded which). The V call is TRBV20-1, the J call TRBJ1-5, with D hard to call. This receptor was obtained from a male donor with ankylosing spondylitis. CDR3 in DNA: TGCAGTGCTAGAGTCGTATCAGGTACCAACCCAAATCAGCCCCAGCATTTT. Amino acid sequence: CSARVVSGTNPNQPQHF.